What follows are 3 T cell receptor beta chains derived from one specimen sequenced in a study of lymphopenia after photon versus proton radiotherapy. Sequenced by immunoSEQ multiplex PCR; TCRdb stores in-frame clones only, minus some. The repertoire holds 22,000 or so clones, around 90% seen once, with almost 9.5% in the top ten. The input for sequencing was peripheral blood, taken from a patient treated with proton-based radiotherapy. The source is a woman in her 70s with pancreatic cancer. Some clones in this sample may be carry-over from other donors' samples.

The chain carries TRBV10-1 and TRBJ1-3, with D unclear. In germline, CDR1 is WNHNN, CDR2 SYGVQD (reference sequence). Trimming removed 5 bases from V and 8 bases from J, with 13 bases in between. The CDR3 covers 13 residues. In DNA form, the CDR3 reads TGCGCCAGCAGTTATCCAATCTTGCACACCATATATTTT. Translation gives CASSYPILHTIYF.

A single count supports this clone. The chain employs TRBV6-5 and TRBJ1-1; weak D call: TRBD1 (6 bases). Looked up from germline, CDR1 is MNHEY and CDR2 is SVGAGI. The ends were cut back, 6 bases at V and 5 bases at J, with 16 bases in the middle. This CDR3 region has 14 residues. This CDR3 reads CASSPLSTGTEAFF. The CDR3, as DNA: TGTGCCAGCAGCCCCCTTTCCACAGGGACTGAAGCTTTCTTT.

The chain has TRBV30 and TRBJ1-5; D gene uncertain. V was clipped by 2 bases and J by 4 bases, with 9 bases between them. The CDR3 length is 13 residues. Germline-derived CDR1 and CDR2 are GTSNPN and SVGIG (reference sequence). This chain's CDR3 is CAWSTRGNQPQHF. The CDR3 DNA follows: TGTGCCTGGAGTACCAGAGGGAATCAGCCCCAGCATTTT. The full variable domain, in which reference TRBV30 and TRBJ1-5 provide the parts outside the CDR3, is SQTIHQWPATLVQPVGSPLSLECTVEGTSNPNLYWYRQAAGRGLQLLFYSVGIGQISSEVPQNLSASRPQDRQFILSSKKLLLSDSGFYLCAWSTRGNQPQHFGDGTRLSIL.